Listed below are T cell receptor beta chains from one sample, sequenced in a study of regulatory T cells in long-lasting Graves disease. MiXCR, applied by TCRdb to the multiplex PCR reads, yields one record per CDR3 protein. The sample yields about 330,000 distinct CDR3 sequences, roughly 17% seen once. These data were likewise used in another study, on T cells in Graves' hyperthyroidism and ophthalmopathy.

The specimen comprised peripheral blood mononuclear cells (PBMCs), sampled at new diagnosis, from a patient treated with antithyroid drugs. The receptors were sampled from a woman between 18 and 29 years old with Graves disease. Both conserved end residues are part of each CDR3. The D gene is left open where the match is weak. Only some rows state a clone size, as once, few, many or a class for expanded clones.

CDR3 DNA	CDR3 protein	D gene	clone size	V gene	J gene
TGCGCCAGCAGCCAAGTGGGCCTGAACACTGAAGCTTTCTTT	CASSQVGLNTEAFF	NA	many	TRBV4-2	TRBJ1-1
TGCAGTGCTAGAGACGTCCAGGGACTCGGCACTGAAGCTTTCTTT	CSARDVQGLGTEAFF	NA	few	TRBV20-1	TRBJ1-1
TGTGCCAGCAGCTGGGGACGGAACAATGAAAAACTGTTTTTT	CASSWGRNNEKLFF	NA	many	TRBV12-3/TRBV12-4	TRBJ1-4
TGTGCCAGCAGTTTGGAGGGAATCGGGGAGCTGTTTTTT	CASSLEGIGELFF	NA	NA	TRBV27	TRBJ2-2
TGCGCCAGCAACTTACTAGCCGCAGATACGCAGTATTTT	CASNLLAADTQYF	NA	many	TRBV5-1	TRBJ2-3
TGCAGCGTTTACTTAGGACAGGGAACTAATGAAAAACTGTTTTTT	CSVYLGQGTNEKLFF	TRBD1	NA	TRBV29-1	TRBJ1-4
TGTGCCAGCAGTTTACCGGGGGACAGGGAATCTCAGCAGCGGGTATCCTACGAGCAGTACTTC	CASSLPGDRESQQRVSYEQYF	TRBD1	few	TRBV28	TRBJ2-7
TGTGCCAGCAGCTCACCCGGGGAGAACACTGAAGCTTTCTTT	CASSSPGENTEAFF	NA	many	TRBV28	TRBJ1-1
TGTGCCAGCAGCTTAAGGTTAAGGGCAAAGGGGGACGAGCAGTACTTC	CASSLRLRAKGDEQYF	NA	NA	TRBV7-6	TRBJ2-7
TGTGCCAGCAGTTCGCCGGGACTAGCGGGTCACACAGATACGCAGTATTTT	CASSSPGLAGHTDTQYF	TRBD2	many	TRBV6-5	TRBJ2-3
TGTGCCAGCAGTCTAACGAACGCAGGGGGATTAGGTGGCTACACCTTC	CASSLTNAGGLGGYTF	TRBD1	few	TRBV28	TRBJ1-2
TGTGCCAGCAGCTCCAACCGGAAGCAGAATGAGCAGTTCTTC	CASSSNRKQNEQFF	NA	NA	TRBV11-1	TRBJ2-1
TGTGCCTGGAGTGGTTTATTGCAGGCTCAATTCCACAGTGAGCAGTTCTTC	CAWSGLLQAQFHSEQFF	NA	many	TRBV30	TRBJ2-1
TGCGCCGGCAGTTTGAGCAGGACAGATACGCAGTATTTT	CAGSLSRTDTQYF	NA	NA	TRBV5-1	TRBJ2-3
TGCGCCAGCAGCCCTGGGACTAGCGGGTTACTACAGGGGCAGTTCTTC	CASSPGTSGLLQGQFF	TRBD2	many	TRBV5-1	TRBJ2-1
TGCAGTGCTACCTCACTAGCGGGAGTGGGAGAGCAGTACTTC	CSATSLAGVGEQYF	TRBD2	many	TRBV20-1	TRBJ2-7
TGTGCCAGCGCAGAGGCCATTACCTACGAGCAGTACTTC	CASAEAITYEQYF	NA	many	TRBV6-1	TRBJ2-7
TGTGCCAGTAGTATCCGAGAGCACGAGCAGTACTTC	CASSIREHEQYF	NA	few	TRBV19	TRBJ2-7
TGCGCCAGCAGCCGCGGGGAGGGAGAAGAGACCCAGTACTTC	CASSRGEGEETQYF	TRBD2	NA	TRBV5-1	TRBJ2-5
TGTGCCAGCAGCGTAGACGGCAGCCACTACGAGCAGTACTTC	CASSVDGSHYEQYF	NA	few	TRBV9	TRBJ2-7
TGTGCCAGCAGCGCCCGACGAGGAAGGGCCGGCTACACCTTC	CASSARRGRAGYTF	NA	NA	TRBV13	TRBJ1-2
TGTGCCAGCAGTGAAGCGGACAACTGGGGGACTGAAGCTTTCTTT	CASSEADNWGTEAFF	NA	many	TRBV6-1	TRBJ1-1
TGTGCCAGCAAGCAAGGGGGGGGCCCCAACTATGGCTACACCTTC	CASKQGGGPNYGYTF	NA	few	TRBV5-5	TRBJ1-2
TGTGCCACCAGTGACCGAGCAAGCACAGATACGCAGTATTTT	CATSDRASTDTQYF	NA	NA	TRBV24-1	TRBJ2-3
TGTGCCAGCGGAGGGACAGGGGGCCTCATTGGCTACACCTTC	CASGGTGGLIGYTF	TRBD1	many	TRBV7-9	TRBJ1-2
TGCGCCAGCAGCTTGGCCGGGGGTTTTGAAGCTTTCTTT	CASSLAGGFEAFF	NA	NA	TRBV5-1	TRBJ1-1
TGTGCCTGGAGCCCGGACAGGGCCTACGAGCAGTACTTC	CAWSPDRAYEQYF	TRBD1	many	TRBV30	TRBJ2-7
TGTGCCAGCAGCTTCTGGACTAGCGACACAGATACGCAGTATTTT	CASSFWTSDTDTQYF	TRBD2	many	TRBV7-9	TRBJ2-3
TGTGCCAGCAGTCACGGACAGGCTGACCGGAACACCGGGGAGCTGTTTTTT	CASSHGQADRNTGELFF	TRBD1	many	TRBV6-1	TRBJ2-2
TGTGCCAGCAGTCGTCAGGGGCGCACTGAAGCTTTCTTT	CASSRQGRTEAFF	NA	many	TRBV7-3	TRBJ1-1
TGTGCCAGCAGCCAAACCCACCGGACTAGCGGTTACGAGCAGTACTTC	CASSQTHRTSGYEQYF	TRBD2	many	TRBV28	TRBJ2-7
TGCAGCGTTGATTTGTGGGATACGCAGTATTTT	CSVDLWDTQYF	NA	many	TRBV29-1	TRBJ2-3
TGCAGTGCTAGAGGCCCCTATGCGGGGGGAATCCCGCTCCCCGAGCAGTACTTC	CSARGPYAGGIPLPEQYF	TRBD2	many	TRBV20-1	TRBJ2-7
TGCGCCTCCCGGTCGGTAGGATTGGCAGATACGCAGTATTTT	CASRSVGLADTQYF	NA	many	TRBV5-1	TRBJ2-3
TGTGCCAGTAGTATAGCAATATCAGGGGGCCGCGGCTACACCTTC	CASSIAISGGRGYTF	TRBD1	NA	TRBV19	TRBJ1-2
TGTGCCAGCAGCCCCCACCCTGGACAGACTACAAGCTATGGCTACACCTTC	CASSPHPGQTTSYGYTF	NA	NA	TRBV14	TRBJ1-2
TGTGCCAGCAGCGTAGATAGGGTATTCCACGAGCAGTACTTC	CASSVDRVFHEQYF	NA	NA	TRBV9	TRBJ2-7
TGTGCCAGTAAACCGAGACCGAGCTATGGCTACACCTTC	CASKPRPSYGYTF	NA	many	TRBV11-2	TRBJ1-2
TGCAGTGCTAGAAGCCGGGATAACTATGGCTACACCTTC	CSARSRDNYGYTF	NA	NA	TRBV20-1	TRBJ1-2
TGTGCCAGCAGTGGAGGACTTTTCGGGTCGCCCAACTCATTCCTCCACTTT	CASSGGLFGSPNSFLHF	NA	once	TRBV2	TRBJ1-6
TGCAGCGTCTTGACAGGCACCGAGCAGTACTTC	CSVLTGTEQYF	NA	few	TRBV29-1	TRBJ2-7
TGCGCCAGCAGCTTGGACACTCATGAGCAGTTCTTC	CASSLDTHEQFF	NA	many	TRBV5-1	TRBJ2-1
TGTGCCAGCAGCTCCGAATGGGGGAGACCCAACACTGAAGCTTTCTTT	CASSSEWGRPNTEAFF	NA	few	TRBV7-3	TRBJ1-1
TGTGCCAGCCGCTTGACTACTGATTTCACAGATACGCAGTATTTT	CASRLTTDFTDTQYF	NA	few	TRBV6-1	TRBJ2-3
TGTGCCAGCAGCCCGACTCTCCCAATGGATACGCAGTATTTT	CASSPTLPMDTQYF	NA	many	TRBV7-3	TRBJ2-3
TGCAGCGTTCCCGGGACATCCTCCTACGAGCAGTACTTC	CSVPGTSSYEQYF	NA	few	TRBV29-1	TRBJ2-7
TGCAGTGCTAGAGATCTTTTACGGGGAGCAGATACGCAGTATTTT	CSARDLLRGADTQYF	NA	many	TRBV20-1	TRBJ2-3
TGTGCCAGCAGGGGGACCTTGGACGAGCAGTACTTC	CASRGTLDEQYF	NA	many	TRBV6-1	TRBJ2-7
TGCAGTGCAGTAGACCGTAGCAATCAGCCCCAGCATTTT	CSAVDRSNQPQHF	NA	NA	TRBV20-1	TRBJ1-5
TGTACCAGCAGTCGGGATGGGACAGGGAGGACTCAGCCCCAGCATTTT	CTSSRDGTGRTQPQHF	TRBD1	NA	TRBV7-9	TRBJ1-5
TGTGCCAGTAGTAAAACCTACAGGGCTACCCAGGGAGGTGGAGAGACCCAGTACTTC	CASSKTYRATQGGGETQYF	NA	many	TRBV19	TRBJ2-5
TGCAGCGCTAGCAGCGGGGCGACTAGCGGGGGAAACACCGGGGAGCTGTTTTTT	CSASSGATSGGNTGELFF	TRBD2	NA	TRBV29-1	TRBJ2-2
TGTGCCAGCAGTGGCGGGAGAGAGGCTTACACGCAGTATTTT	CASSGGREAYTQYF	TRBD2	NA	TRBV25-1	TRBJ2-3